These 18 T cell receptor beta chains share one sample of origin, sequenced in a study of blood T cell repertoires in COVID-19. The repertoire was sequenced with immunoSEQ multiplex PCR; TCRdb's copy has only in-frame clones and lacks some. The sample comprises nearly 350,000 clones, around 88% of which are singletons, and about 2.7% rests with the top ten. Material for sequencing was peripheral blood. The receptors were gathered from a man younger than 40 with active or convalescent COVID-19.

This clone was seen only a few times. The chain is built from TRBV4-2 and TRBJ2-6; D perhaps matches TRBD2 (5 bases). Germline V CDR1 and CDR2: LGHNA, YNFKEQ. The CDR3 extends over 18 amino acids. V was shortened by 0 bases and J by 0 bases, with 12 bases between the two germline ends. The DNA for the CDR3 is TGTGCCAGCAGCCAAGATGACTACTCCAGCTCTGGGGCCAACGTCCTGACTTTC. It codes for CASSQDDYSSSGANVLTF.

Of note for this clone: At one end, the junction sequence differs from germline, possibly due to a read error. The chain combines TRBV6-1 with TRBJ2-1; 8 bases align to TRBD2. The CDR3 covers 15 residues. Germline V gene lookup returns CDR1 MNHNS and CDR2 SASEGT. In nucleotides, the CDR3 is TGTGCCAGCATTGAACTAGCGGCAACGAACAATGAGCAGTTCTTC. Amino acids: CASIELAATNNEQFF.

This rearrangement joins TRBV28 to TRBJ2-2; 7 nucleotides agree with TRBD1. This CDR3 comprises 16 residues. Germline V gene lookup returns CDR1 MDHEN and CDR2 SYDVKM. V lost 3 bases and J lost 7; bases outside the gene matches: 11. CDR3 region: CASSFLSRGRIGELFF. In nucleotides, the CDR3 is TGTGCCAGCAGTTTTTTATCGAGGGGGCGAATCGGGGAGCTGTTTTTT. The full variable domain, in which reference TRBV28 and TRBJ2-2 provide the parts outside the CDR3, is DVKVTQSSRYLVKRTGEKVFLECVQDMDHENMFWYRQDPGLGLRLIYFSYDVKMKEKGDIPEGYSVSREKKERFSLILESASTNQTSMYLCASSFLSRGRIGELFFGEGSRLTVL.

The chain employs TRBV7-9 and TRBJ2-7; D gene ambiguous. V lost 7 bases, J lost 4 bases, and 11 bases lay in between. Per germline, CDR1 SEHNR and CDR2 FQNEAQ (reference sequence). This CDR3 contains 12 residues. The chain's CDR3 is CASTKRPYEQYF. CDR3 DNA sequence: TGTGCCAGCACCAAGAGGCCTTACGAGCAGTACTTC.

The chain couples TRBV27 to TRBJ2-7; the D is unclear. The germline V gene encodes CDR1 MNHEY and CDR2 SMNVEV (reference sequence). V lost 0 bases and J 2 bases, leaving 8 bases between the germline ends. CDR3 length equals 14 residues. CDR3 amino acids: CASSLSAVAYEQYF. The CDR3 region has the DNA TGTGCCAGCAGTTTATCTGCGGTTGCCTACGAGCAGTACTTC.

The chain links TRBV5-6 to TRBJ2-6; D call uncertain. CDR3 length equals 15 residues. Trimming pared 4 bases from V and 4 bases from J, leaving 12 bases between. CDR1 is SGHDT and CDR2 is YYEEEE in the germline V gene. The CDR3 is CASSTLPSGANVLTF. For the CDR3, the DNA is TGTGCCAGCAGCACTTTGCCCTCCGGGGCCAACGTCCTGACTTTC.

The rearrangement links TRBV4-1 to TRBJ1-2; no definite D call. The V gene's germline CDR1 is MGHRA and CDR2 YSYEKL. V was clipped by 1 base and J by 0 bases, with 18 bases between them. CDR3 length: 18 amino acids. Here the CDR3 reads CASSQAQSTPTTNYGYTF. In DNA, the CDR3 is TGCGCCAGCAGCCAAGCGCAATCCACCCCGACTACTAACTATGGCTACACCTTC.

This clone was observed a handful of times. V gene TRBV3-1 (or the pseudogene TRBV3-2) combines with J gene TRBJ2-1; D ambiguous. Germline V lookup: CDR1 LGHDT, CDR2 YNNKEL (reference sequence). The CDR3 consists of 13 residues. V lost 4 bases to trimming and J lost 2 bases, with 6 bases between them. The CDR3 protein is CASSPLTYNEQFF. In DNA, the CDR3 is TGTGCCAGCAGCCCCTTAACCTACAATGAGCAGTTCTTC.

Only one count was recorded for this clone. The chain has TRBV30 and TRBJ2-1; a possible D gene is TRBD1 (5 bases). Germline CDR1 GTSNPN, CDR2 SVGIG (reference sequence). The ends were cut back, 1 base at V and 13 bases at J, with 14 bases in the middle. The CDR3 totals 12 residues. CDR3 sequence: CAWSEFREEQFF. Here the CDR3 DNA reads TGTGCCTGGAGTGAGTTCAGGGAAGAACAGTTCTTC.

V usage is TRBV7-2 and J usage is TRBJ2-1; possibly TRBD2 for D (6 bases). V lost 5 bases to trimming and J lost 2 bases, with 16 bases between them. From germline, CDR1 is SGHTA and CDR2 FQGNSA. This CDR3 is 16 amino acids long. The CDR3 region is CASSPGGAGTYNEQFF. CDR3 DNA: TGTGCCAGCAGCCCAGGAGGGGCGGGGACCTACAATGAGCAGTTCTTC.

This clone has just a few counts. V is TRBV4-1 and J is TRBJ2-5; TRBD2 agrees at 8 bases. Germline-derived CDR1 and CDR2 are MGHRA and YSYEKL. V shed 1 base and J 2 bases; nucleotides not matched to a gene: 6. There are 16 residues in the CDR3. CDR3 sequence (DNA): TGCGCCAGCAGCCAAGTCTTAACTAGCGGACAAGAGACCCAGTACTTC. It is translated as CASSQVLTSGQETQYF.

This rearrangement joins TRBV29-1 to TRBJ1-1; unclear D gene. V was shortened by 3 bases and J by 5 bases, with 7 bases between the two germline ends. Per the germline V gene, CDR1 is SQVTM and CDR2 is ANQGSEA. There are 11 residues in the CDR3. As DNA, the CDR3 is TGCAGCGTTGAGGGAGGGACTGAAGCTTTCTTT. This translates into CSVEGGTEAFF.

J is TRBJ2-5 and V is TRBV24-1; TRBD2 agrees at 11 bases. Trimming at V came to 3 bases and at J to 5 bases, leaving 4 bases not matched to a gene. This CDR3 is 15 amino acids long. Germline V gene sequence: CDR1 KGHDR, CDR2 SFDVKD. The CDR3 nucleotides are TGTGCCACCAGTGATGGATTAGCGGGAGGGGAGACCCAGTACTTC. It specifies CATSDGLAGGETQYF.

The V call is TRBV4-1, the J call TRBJ1-3; D is uncertain. The CDR3 contains 13 residues. CDR1 is MGHRA, CDR2 YSYEKL, per germline. Deletions cut 1 base from V and 8 bases from J, with 9 bases between. Here the CDR3 DNA reads TGCGCCAGCAGCCAAGTCGCGGGAGACACCATATATTTT. This gives the protein CASSQVAGDTIYF.

This CDR3 is CASSLAQGVEKLFF. The CDR3 coding sequence is TGCGCCAGCAGCTTGGCCCAGGGGGTCGAAAAACTGTTTTTT. The chain carries TRBV5-1 and TRBJ1-4; 7 nucleotides align to TRBD1. The CDR3 runs to 14 residues. Germline V gene lookup returns CDR1 SGHRS and CDR2 YFSETQ. V was pared by 0 bases and J by 8 bases, with 4 bases of the junction left unmatched.

This chain connects TRBV29-1 to TRBJ1-1; the D gene is possibly TRBD1 (6 bases). V lost 2 bases, J lost 4 bases, and 8 bases lay in between. The CDR3 is made up of 12 amino acids. Germline lookup yields CDR1 SQVTM and CDR2 ANQGSEA. CDR3 sequence reads: CSVEWDITEAFF. The CDR3, as DNA: TGCAGCGTTGAATGGGACATCACTGAAGCTTTCTTT.

The chain employs TRBV6-4 and TRBJ2-2, with D possibly being TRBD1 (6 bases). Between the trimmed V and J ends, which lost 9 bases and 6 bases, there was a span of 23 bases. CDR3 length: 16 residues. Germline V CDR1 and CDR2: MRHNA, SNTAGT. CDR3 coding DNA: TGTGCCAGTCCAACAACAGGGAAGAGCTTTCCCGGGGAGCTGTTTTTT. As protein: CASPTTGKSFPGELFF.

The V call is TRBV27, the J call TRBJ1-4, with 9 nucleotides matching TRBD1. The CDR3 is 13 amino acids. CDR1 and CDR2 (germline): MNHEY, SMNVEV (reference sequence). V gave up 8 bases and J gave up 7 bases; unmatched junction bases: 5. For the CDR3, the DNA is TGTGCCAGCTTGGACAGGGGAGGTGAAAAACTGTTTTTT. Its protein is CASLDRGGEKLFF.